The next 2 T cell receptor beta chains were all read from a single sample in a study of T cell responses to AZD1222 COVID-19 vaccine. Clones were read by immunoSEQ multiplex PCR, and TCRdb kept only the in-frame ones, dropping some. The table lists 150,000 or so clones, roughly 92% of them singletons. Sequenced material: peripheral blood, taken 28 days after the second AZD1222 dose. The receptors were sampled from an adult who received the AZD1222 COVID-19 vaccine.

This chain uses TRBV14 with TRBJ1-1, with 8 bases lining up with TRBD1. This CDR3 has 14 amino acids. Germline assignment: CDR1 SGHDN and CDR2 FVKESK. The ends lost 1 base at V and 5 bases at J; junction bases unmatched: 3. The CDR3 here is CASSQGRGRTEAFF. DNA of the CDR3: TGTGCCAGCAGCCAAGGCAGGGGGCGGACTGAAGCTTTCTTT.

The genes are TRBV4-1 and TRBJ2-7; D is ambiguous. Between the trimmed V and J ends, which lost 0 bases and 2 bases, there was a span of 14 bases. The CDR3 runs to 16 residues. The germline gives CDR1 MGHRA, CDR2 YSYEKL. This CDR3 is CASSQEYRPSAYEQYF. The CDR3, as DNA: TGCGCCAGCAGCCAAGAATACCGGCCGTCAGCCTACGAGCAGTACTTC.